The 4 T cell receptor beta chains listed next were all sequenced from one sample in a study of cytomegalovirus exposure and HLA in healthy donors. Profiling relied on immunoSEQ multiplex PCR, and the TCRdb table lists in-frame clones only, not all of them. The sample holds some 250,000 clones, 90% seen once. The sample was PBMCs. These TCRs come from a young woman in good health and CMV-seronegative.

V gene TRBV5-4 combines with J gene TRBJ2-7; TRBD2 aligns across 7 bases. With 0 bases clipped from V and 2 bases from J, the junction kept 2 bases outside the gene matches. The CDR3 is 14 amino acids. Germline CDR1 is SGHNT and CDR2 is YYREEE (reference sequence). The CDR3 nucleotides are TGTGCCAGCAGCTTGGTCGGGGGGACCTACGAGCAGTACTTC. Translation gives CASSLVGGTYEQYF.

The chain couples TRBV19 to TRBJ1-2; D is perhaps TRBD1 (6 bases). The CDR3 is made up of 18 amino acids. V was trimmed by 2 bases and J by 5 bases, leaving 24 bases between them. The germline CDR1 and CDR2 sequences are LNHDA and SQIVND (reference sequence). The CDR3 coding sequence is TGTGCCAGTAGTATACTCCGGGACACCTTCTCGGACCAATATGGCTACACCTTC. Translation gives CASSILRDTFSDQYGYTF. The entire variable domain, with the rest obtained from reference TRBV19 and TRBJ1-2, is as follows: DGGITQSPKYLFRKEGQNVTLSCEQNLNHDAMYWYRQDPGQGLRLIYYSQIVNDFQKGDIAEGYSVSREKKESFPLTVTSAQKNPTAFYLCASSILRDTFSDQYGYTFGSGTRLTVV.

This rearrangement joins TRBV5-4 to TRBJ1-5, with D tentatively TRBD1 (5 bases). Trimming cost V 3 bases and J 5 bases, with 6 bases left between them. The CDR3 spans 12 residues. The germline gives CDR1 SGHNT, CDR2 YYREEE (reference sequence). CDR3 bases: TGTGCCAGCAGCTCGGGGGATCAGCCCCAGCATTTT. This codes for CASSSGDQPQHF.

The J gene is TRBJ1-3, the V gene TRBV9; 10 nucleotides align to TRBD1. Germline assignment: CDR1 SGDLS and CDR2 YYNGEE. The CDR3 has 16 residues. The V segment lost 0 bases and the J segment 4 bases; nucleotides outside the gene matches: 4. The chain's CDR3 is CASSVGGTGVGNTIYF. CDR3 nucleotides: TGTGCCAGCAGCGTAGGAGGGACAGGGGTGGGAAACACCATATATTTT.